One and the same sample provided the 8 T cell receptor beta chains below, sequenced in a study of neurological immune-mediated disorders. The sample's time point: longitudinal time-point 3. From the 5' RACE reads, TCRdb called clonotypes with MiXCR, one entry per CDR3 protein. The sample includes 93,000 or so distinct CDR3 sequences, 10% to 14% seen only once; the top ten take approximately 3.1%. The sequenced material came from PBMCs. These receptors came from a female donor with HTLV-1-associated myelopathy (HAM/TSP).

This clonotype was detected many times. The rearrangement uses TRBV20-1 and TRBJ2-7; TRBD1 matches at 8 bases. CDR1 and CDR2 from the germline V gene are DFQATT and SNEGSKA (reference sequence). This CDR3 has 14 amino acids. With 4 bases clipped from V and 4 bases from J, the junction kept 9 bases outside the gene matches. In DNA form, the CDR3 reads TGCAGTGCTACCCCGACAGGGGTACTTTACGAGCAGTACTTC. This gives the protein CSATPTGVLYEQYF.

V gene TRBV5-1 combines with J gene TRBJ2-1; 7 positions agree with TRBD1. Germline assignment: CDR1 SGHRS and CDR2 YFSETQ. The CDR3 spans 16 residues. V lost 2 bases and J lost 6; bases outside the gene matches: 11. The CDR3 coding sequence is TGCGCCAGCAGCTTTAACAGGGGAAGTCCTCGCAATGAGCAGTTCTTC. This encodes CASSFNRGSPRNEQFF.

This clonotype came up many times. The rearrangement joins TRBV27 to TRBJ2-7; 10 nucleotides match TRBD1. This CDR3 has 14 amino acids. CDR1 MNHEY and CDR2 SMNVEV come from the germline V gene (reference sequence). V lost 6 bases to trimming and J lost 4 bases; unmatched junction nucleotides: 6. The CDR3 spells CASRRQGAEYEQYF. The DNA for the CDR3 is TGTGCCAGCAGGCGACAGGGGGCAGAATACGAGCAGTACTTC.

Comments on this clonotype: A read error may be the cause here, since a much bigger clone is one base away. The chain links TRBV5-1 to TRBJ1-1; weak D call: TRBD1 (5 bases). In germline, CDR1 is SGHRS, CDR2 YFSETQ. The CDR3 contains 11 residues. The CDR3 loop is CASREDTEAFF. Here the CDR3 DNA reads TGTGCCAGCAGGGAGGACACTGAAGCTTTCTTT.

This clonotype was seen ten or more times. The V call is TRBV6-5, the J call TRBJ1-6; unclear D gene. Per germline, CDR1 MNHEY and CDR2 SVGAGI. The CDR3 covers 15 residues. The V gene lost 2 bases and the J gene lost 9 bases, with 14 bases spanning the gap. The CDR3 DNA reads as TGTGCCAGCAGTTACAGGGCAGGACGGGGTTCACCCCTCCACTTT. It is translated as CASSYRAGRGSPLHF.

This clonotype was recorded at least ten times. The chain couples TRBV6-2 or TRBV6-3 to TRBJ2-1; D is uncertain. The ends were cut back, 4 bases at V and 11 bases at J, with 15 bases in the middle. The germline V gene encodes CDR1 MNHEY and CDR2 SVGEGT. The CDR3 consists of 13 residues. The CDR3 is CASSFHRSSQQFF. CDR3 bases: TGTGCCAGCAGTTTCCATCGGTCATCCCAGCAGTTCTTC.

This clonotype occurred a few times. This chain joins TRBV7-2 and TRBJ2-4; D is undetermined. V was trimmed by 1 base and J by 0 bases, leaving 10 bases between them. The CDR3 loop spans 16 amino acids. Germline loops: CDR1 SGHTA, CDR2 FQGNSA. The CDR3 sequence: CASSLVSALAKNIQYF. The CDR3 nucleotides are TGTGCCAGCAGCTTAGTATCAGCCCTAGCCAAAAACATTCAGTACTTC. Looking up the rest from reference TRBV7-2 and TRBJ2-4 gives the full variable domain: GAGVSQSPSNKVTEKGKDVELRCDPISGHTALYWYRQSLGQGLEFLIYFQGNSAPDKSGLPSDRFSAERTGGSVSTLTIQRTQQEDSAVYLCASSLVSALAKNIQYFGAGTRLSVL.

This clonotype was detected many times. The genes are TRBV12-3 or TRBV12-4 and TRBJ1-4; tentatively, D is TRBD1 (6 bases). V was cut by 6 bases and J by 8 bases, with 16 bases left in between. The CDR3 spans 14 residues. CDR3 sequence reads: CASSYREVKEKLFF. The CDR3 bases are TGTGCCAGCAGCTACAGGGAAGTGAAAGAAAAACTGTTTTTT.